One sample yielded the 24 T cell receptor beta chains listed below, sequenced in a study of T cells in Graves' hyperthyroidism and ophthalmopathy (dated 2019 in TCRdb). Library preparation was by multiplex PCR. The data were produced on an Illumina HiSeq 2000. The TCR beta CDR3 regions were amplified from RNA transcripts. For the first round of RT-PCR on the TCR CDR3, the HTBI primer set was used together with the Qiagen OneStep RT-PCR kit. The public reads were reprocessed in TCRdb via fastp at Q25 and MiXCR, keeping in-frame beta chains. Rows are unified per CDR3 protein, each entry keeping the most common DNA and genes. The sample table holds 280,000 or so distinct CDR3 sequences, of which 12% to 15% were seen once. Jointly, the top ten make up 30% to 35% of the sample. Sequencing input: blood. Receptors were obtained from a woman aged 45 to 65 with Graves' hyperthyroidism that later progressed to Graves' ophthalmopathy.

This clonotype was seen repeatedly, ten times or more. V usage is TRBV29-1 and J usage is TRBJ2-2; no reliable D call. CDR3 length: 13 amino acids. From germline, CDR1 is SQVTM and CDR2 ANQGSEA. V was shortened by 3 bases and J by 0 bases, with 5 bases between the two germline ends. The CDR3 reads CSVDKANTGELFF. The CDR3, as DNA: TGCAGCGTTGATAAGGCGAACACCGGGGAGCTGTTTTTT.

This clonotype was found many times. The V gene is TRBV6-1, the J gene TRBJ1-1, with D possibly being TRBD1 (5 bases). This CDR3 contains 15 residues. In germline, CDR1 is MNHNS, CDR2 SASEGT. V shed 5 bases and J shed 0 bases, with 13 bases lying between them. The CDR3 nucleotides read TGTGCCAGCAGTCGGACATACCCCATGAACACTGAAGCTTTCTTT. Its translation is CASSRTYPMNTEAFF.

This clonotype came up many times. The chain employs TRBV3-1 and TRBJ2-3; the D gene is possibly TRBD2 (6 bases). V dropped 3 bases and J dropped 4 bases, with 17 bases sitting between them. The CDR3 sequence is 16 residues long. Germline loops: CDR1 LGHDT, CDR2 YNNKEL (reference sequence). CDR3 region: CASSQGPGRTADTQYF. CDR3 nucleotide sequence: TGTGCCAGCAGCCAGGGACCGGGGAGGACGGCAGATACGCAGTATTTT.

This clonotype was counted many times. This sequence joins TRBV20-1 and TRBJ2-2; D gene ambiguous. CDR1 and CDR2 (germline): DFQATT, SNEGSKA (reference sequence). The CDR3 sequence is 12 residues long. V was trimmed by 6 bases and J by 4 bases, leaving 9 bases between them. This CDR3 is CSAQTVTGELFF. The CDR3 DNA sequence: TGCAGTGCCCAAACAGTCACCGGGGAGCTGTTTTTT.

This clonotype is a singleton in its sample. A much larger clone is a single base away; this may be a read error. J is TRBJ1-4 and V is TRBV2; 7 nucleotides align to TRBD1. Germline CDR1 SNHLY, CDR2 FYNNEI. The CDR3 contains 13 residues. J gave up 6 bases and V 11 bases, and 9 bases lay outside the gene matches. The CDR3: CAAAQGYDEKLFF. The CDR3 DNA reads TGTGCCGCGGCACAGGGGTATGATGAAAAACTGTTTTTT.

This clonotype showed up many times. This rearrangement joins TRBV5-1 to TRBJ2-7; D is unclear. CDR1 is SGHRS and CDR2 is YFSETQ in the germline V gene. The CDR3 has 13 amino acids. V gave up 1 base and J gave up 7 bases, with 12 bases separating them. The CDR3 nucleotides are TGCGCCAGCAGCTTGTGCCGGATTACGGAGCAGTACTTC. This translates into CASSLCRITEQYF.

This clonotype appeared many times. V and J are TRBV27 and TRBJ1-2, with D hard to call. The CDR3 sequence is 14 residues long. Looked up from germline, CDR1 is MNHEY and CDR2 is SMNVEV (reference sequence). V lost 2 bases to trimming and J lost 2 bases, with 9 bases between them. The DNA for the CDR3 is TGTGCCAGCAGTTTAACCAGGAGGAACTATGGCTACACCTTC. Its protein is CASSLTRRNYGYTF.

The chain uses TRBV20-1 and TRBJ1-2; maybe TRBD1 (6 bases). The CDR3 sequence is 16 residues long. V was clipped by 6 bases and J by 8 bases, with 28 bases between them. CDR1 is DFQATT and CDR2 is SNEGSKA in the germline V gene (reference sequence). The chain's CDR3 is CSASDGGRKTDWGYTF. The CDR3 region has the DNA TGCAGTGCCTCTGACGGGGGGCGGAAAACTGATTGGGGCTACACCTTC.

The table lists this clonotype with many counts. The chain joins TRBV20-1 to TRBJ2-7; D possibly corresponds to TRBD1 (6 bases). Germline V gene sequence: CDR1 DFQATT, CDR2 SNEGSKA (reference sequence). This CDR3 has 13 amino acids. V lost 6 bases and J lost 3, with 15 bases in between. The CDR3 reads CSADRDTDYEQYF. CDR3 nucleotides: TGCAGTGCGGACCGGGACACGGACTACGAGCAGTACTTC.

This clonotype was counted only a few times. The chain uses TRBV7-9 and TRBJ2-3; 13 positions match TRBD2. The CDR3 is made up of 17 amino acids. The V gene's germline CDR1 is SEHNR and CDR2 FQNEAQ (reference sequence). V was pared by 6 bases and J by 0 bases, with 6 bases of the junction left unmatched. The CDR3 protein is CASRTGLAGASTDTQYF. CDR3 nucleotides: TGTGCCAGCAGAACTGGACTAGCGGGGGCTAGCACAGATACGCAGTATTTT.

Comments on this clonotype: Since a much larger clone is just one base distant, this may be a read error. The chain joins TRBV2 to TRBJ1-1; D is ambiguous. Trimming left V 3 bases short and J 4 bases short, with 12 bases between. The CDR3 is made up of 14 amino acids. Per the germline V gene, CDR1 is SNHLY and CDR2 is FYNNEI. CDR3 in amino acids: CASSDGVRGTEAFF. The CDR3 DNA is TGTGCCAGCAGTGACGGGGTGCGAGGCACTGAAGCTTTCTTT.

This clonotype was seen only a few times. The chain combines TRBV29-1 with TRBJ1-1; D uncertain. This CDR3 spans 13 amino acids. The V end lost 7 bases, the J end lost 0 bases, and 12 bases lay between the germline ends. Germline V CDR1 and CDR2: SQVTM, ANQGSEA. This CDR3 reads CSAMGAVNTEAFF. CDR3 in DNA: TGCAGCGCCATGGGAGCGGTGAACACTGAAGCTTTCTTT.

CDR3 sequence reads: CASSQDLRGGLAKNIQYF. The CDR3 nucleotides are TGTGCCAGCAGCCAAGATCTCCGTGGGGGGTTAGCCAAAAACATTCAGTACTTC. V usage is TRBV3-1 and J usage is TRBJ2-4, with a tentative D call TRBD2 (6 bases). The V and J ends lost 0 bases and 0 bases respectively, with 15 bases between them. Per germline, CDR1 LGHDT and CDR2 YNNKEL (reference sequence). The CDR3 has 18 amino acids. Looking up the rest from reference TRBV3-1 and TRBJ2-4 gives the full variable domain: DTAVSQTPKYLVTQMGNDKSIKCEQNLGHDTMYWYKQDSKKFLKIMFSYNNKELIINETVPNRFSPKSPDKAHLNLHINSLELGDSAVYFCASSQDLRGGLAKNIQYFGAGTRLSVL.

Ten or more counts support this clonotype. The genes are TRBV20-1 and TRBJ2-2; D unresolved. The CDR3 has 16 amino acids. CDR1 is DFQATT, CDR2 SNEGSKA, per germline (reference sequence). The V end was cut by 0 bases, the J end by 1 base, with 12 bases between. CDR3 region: CSARDGTRRNTGELFF. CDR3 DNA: TGCAGTGCTAGAGATGGTACGCGTCGGAACACCGGGGAGCTGTTTTTT.

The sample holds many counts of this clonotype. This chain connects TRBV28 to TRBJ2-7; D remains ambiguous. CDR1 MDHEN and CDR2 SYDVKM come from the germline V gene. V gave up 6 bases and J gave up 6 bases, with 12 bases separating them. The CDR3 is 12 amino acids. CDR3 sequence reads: CASSYLVGEQYF. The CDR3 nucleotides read TGTGCCAGCAGCTATCTGGTCGGCGAGCAGTACTTC.

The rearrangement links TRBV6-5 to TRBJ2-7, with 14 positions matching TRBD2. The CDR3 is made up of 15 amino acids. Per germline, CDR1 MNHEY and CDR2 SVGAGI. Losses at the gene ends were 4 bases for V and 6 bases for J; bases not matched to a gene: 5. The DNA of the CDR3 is TGTGCCAGCAGTTTCTCCGGGACTAGCGGGAGCGAGCAGTACTTC. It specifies CASSFSGTSGSEQYF.

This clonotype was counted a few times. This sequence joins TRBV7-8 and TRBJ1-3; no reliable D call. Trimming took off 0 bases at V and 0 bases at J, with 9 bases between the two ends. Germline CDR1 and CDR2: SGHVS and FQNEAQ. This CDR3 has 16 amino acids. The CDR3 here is CASSLAPQPSGNTIYF. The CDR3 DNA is TGTGCCAGCAGCTTAGCGCCTCAACCCTCTGGAAACACCATATATTTT. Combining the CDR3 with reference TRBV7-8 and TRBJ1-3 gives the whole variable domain GAGVSQSPRYKVAKRGQDVALRCDPISGHVSLFWYQQALGQGPEFLTYFQNEAQLDKSGLPSDRFFAERPEGSVSTLKIQRTQQEDSAVYLCASSLAPQPSGNTIYFGEGSWLTVV.

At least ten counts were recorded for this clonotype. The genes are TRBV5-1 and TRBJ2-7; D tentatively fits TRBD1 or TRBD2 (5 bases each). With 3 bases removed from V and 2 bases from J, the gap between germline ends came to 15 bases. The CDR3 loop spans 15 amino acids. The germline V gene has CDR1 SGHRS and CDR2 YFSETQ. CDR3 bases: TGCGCCAGCAGCTCGAGGGGTAAGGAGGCCTACGAGCAGTACTTC. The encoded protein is CASSSRGKEAYEQYF.

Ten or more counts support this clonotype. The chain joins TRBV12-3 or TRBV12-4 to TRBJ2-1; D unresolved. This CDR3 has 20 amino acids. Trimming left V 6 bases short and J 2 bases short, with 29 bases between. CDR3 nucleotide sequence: TGTGCCAGCAGACCGAGTCCTCTTGGAGTAGCACAAAGGGCCTACAATGAGCAGTTCTTC. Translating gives CASRPSPLGVAQRAYNEQFF.

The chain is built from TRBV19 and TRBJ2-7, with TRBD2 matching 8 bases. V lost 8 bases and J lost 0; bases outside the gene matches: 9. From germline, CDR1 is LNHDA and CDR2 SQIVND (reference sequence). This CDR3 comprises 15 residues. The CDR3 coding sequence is TGTGCCAGTCGAGACCCCGCGGGGGGCTCCTACGAGCAGTACTTC. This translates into CASRDPAGGSYEQYF.

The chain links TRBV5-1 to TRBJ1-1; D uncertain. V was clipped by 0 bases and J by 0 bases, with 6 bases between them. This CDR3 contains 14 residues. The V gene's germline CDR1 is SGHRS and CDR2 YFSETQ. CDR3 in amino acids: CASSLDRMNTEAFF. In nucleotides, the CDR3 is TGCGCCAGCAGCTTGGACAGAATGAACACTGAAGCTTTCTTT.

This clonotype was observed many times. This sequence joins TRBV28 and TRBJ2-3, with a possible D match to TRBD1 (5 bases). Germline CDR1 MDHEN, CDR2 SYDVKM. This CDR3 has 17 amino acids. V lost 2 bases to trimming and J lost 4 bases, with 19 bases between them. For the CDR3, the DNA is TGTGCCAGCAGTTTAATTCCAGTGTCAGGGATGGCAGATACGCAGTATTTT. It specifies CASSLIPVSGMADTQYF.

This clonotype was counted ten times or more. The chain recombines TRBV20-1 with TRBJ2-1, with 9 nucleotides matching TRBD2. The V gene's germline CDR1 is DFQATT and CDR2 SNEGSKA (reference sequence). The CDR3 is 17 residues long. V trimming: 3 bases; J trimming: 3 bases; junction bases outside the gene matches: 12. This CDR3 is CSASPPTSGVFYNEQFF. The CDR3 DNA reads TGCAGTGCTAGCCCCCCGACTAGCGGAGTTTTCTACAATGAGCAGTTCTTC.

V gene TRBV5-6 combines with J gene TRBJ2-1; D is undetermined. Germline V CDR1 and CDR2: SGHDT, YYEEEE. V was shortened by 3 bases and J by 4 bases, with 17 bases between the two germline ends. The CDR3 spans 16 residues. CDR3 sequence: CASSSPSEHGYNEQFF. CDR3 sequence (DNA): TGTGCCAGCAGCTCCCCCTCCGAGCATGGATACAATGAGCAGTTCTTC.